The next 5 T cell receptor beta chains were all read from a single sample in a study of vaccination and CD4 T cells after COVID-19. The Oncomine TCR Beta short-read assay generated sequence data from the DNA of cultured CD4+ T cells. TCRdb analysed the PCR reads with MiXCR anew, one entry per CDR3 protein. The sample includes about 17,000 distinct CDR3 sequences, around 29% seen only once; the top ten take 15% to 19%. No antigen has been identified for these receptors. Treatment described: roughly ten-day PBMC culture with coronavirus spike peptide pools or control peptides (ViraFEST assay). Sequencing was performed on cultured CD4+ T cells from blood. Receptor source: a human donor with COVID-19.

This clonotype was counted only a few times. This chain uses TRBV5-8 with TRBJ1-6; 7 positions match TRBD1. Germline CDR1 and CDR2: SGHTS and YDEGEE. The length of the CDR3 is 16 residues. V lost 5 bases and J lost 6; bases outside the gene matches: 11. The CDR3 region has the DNA TGTGCCAGCAGACGACAGGGCTTGTCGTTTAATTCACCCCTCCACTTT. Translating gives CASRRQGLSFNSPLHF.

The rearrangement links TRBV11-2 to TRBJ2-7; 11 bases are shared with TRBD1. Germline CDR1 and CDR2: SGHAT and FQNNGV. The length of the CDR3 is 15 residues. V trimming: 5 bases; J trimming: 5 bases; junction bases outside the gene matches: 8. CDR3 nucleotides: TGTGCCAGCAGCGCGGCCGGGACAGGGGGAAACGAGCAGTACTTC. Translation: CASSAAGTGGNEQYF.

In its sample, this clonotype was seen a few times. V usage is TRBV25-1 and J usage is TRBJ2-2, with D possibly matching TRBD2 (6 bases). V was trimmed by 5 bases and J by 6 bases, leaving 25 bases between them. The germline V gene has CDR1 MGHDK and CDR2 SYGVNS. This CDR3 spans 18 amino acids. In DNA, the CDR3 is TGTGCCAGCAGTATTCCCGGGGCGGCGGGGTTAGTGGCCGGGGAGCTGTTTTTT. Its translation is CASSIPGAAGLVAGELFF.

Details on this clonotype: Given a much more abundant clone one base away, this may be a read error. This CDR3 fails to terminate in the conserved phenylalanine or tryptophan, so it likely reflects a read error. V and J are TRBV20-1 and TRBJ1-5, with D hard to call. The CDR3 is 13 residues long. V was pared by 1 base and J by 4 bases, with 8 bases between. Looked up from germline, CDR1 is DFQATT and CDR2 is SNEGSKA (reference sequence). The CDR3 DNA reads as TGCAGTGCTAGAGGGCCCGCTAATCAGCCCCAGCATCTT. It is translated as CSARGPANQPQHL.

This sequence joins TRBV3-1 and TRBJ1-5; 8 bases are a match to TRBD1. Germline-derived CDR1 and CDR2 are LGHDT and YNNKEL (reference sequence). Trimming cost V 2 bases and J 6 bases; bases outside gene matches: 6. The CDR3 extends over 15 amino acids. CDR3 loop: CASSQSQGAIQPQHF. As DNA, the CDR3 is TGTGCCAGCAGCCAAAGTCAGGGGGCAATTCAGCCCCAGCATTTT.